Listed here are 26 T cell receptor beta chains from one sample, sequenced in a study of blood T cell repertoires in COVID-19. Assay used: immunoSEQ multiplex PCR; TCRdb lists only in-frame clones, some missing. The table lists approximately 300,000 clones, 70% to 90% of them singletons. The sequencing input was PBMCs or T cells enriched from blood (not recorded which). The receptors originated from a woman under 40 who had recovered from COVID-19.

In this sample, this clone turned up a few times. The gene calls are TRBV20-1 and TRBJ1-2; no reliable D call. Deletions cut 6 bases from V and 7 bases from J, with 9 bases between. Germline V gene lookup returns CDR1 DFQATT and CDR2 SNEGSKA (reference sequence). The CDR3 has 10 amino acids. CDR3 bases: TGCAGTGCCACTGACTCTGGCTACACCTTC. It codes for CSATDSGYTF.

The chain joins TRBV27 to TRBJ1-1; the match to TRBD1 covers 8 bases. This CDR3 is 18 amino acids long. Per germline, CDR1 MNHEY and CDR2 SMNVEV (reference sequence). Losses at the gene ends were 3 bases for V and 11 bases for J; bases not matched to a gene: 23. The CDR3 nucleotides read TGTGCCAGCAGTTTCGTGGGGGGGACCGGACAGGGTCCCCCTCGGGCTTTCTTT. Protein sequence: CASSFVGGTGQGPPRAFF.

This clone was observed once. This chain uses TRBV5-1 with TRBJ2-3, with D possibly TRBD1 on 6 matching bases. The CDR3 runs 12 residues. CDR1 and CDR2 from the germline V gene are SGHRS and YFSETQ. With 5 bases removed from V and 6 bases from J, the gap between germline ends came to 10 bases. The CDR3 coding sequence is TGCGCCAGCAGAAGGGACACCGATACGCAGTATTTT. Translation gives CASRRDTDTQYF.

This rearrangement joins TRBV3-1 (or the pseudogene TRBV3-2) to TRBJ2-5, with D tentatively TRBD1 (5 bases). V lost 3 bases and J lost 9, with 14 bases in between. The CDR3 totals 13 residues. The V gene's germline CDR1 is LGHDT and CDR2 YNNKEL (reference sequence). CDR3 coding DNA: TGTGCCAGCAGCCATCTCCAGGGTGGGTCCCAGTACTTC. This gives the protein CASSHLQGGSQYF.

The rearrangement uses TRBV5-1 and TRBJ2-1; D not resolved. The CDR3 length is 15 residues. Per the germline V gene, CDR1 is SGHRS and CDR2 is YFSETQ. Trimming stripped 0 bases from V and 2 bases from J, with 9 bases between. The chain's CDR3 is CASSLDVSPYNEQFF. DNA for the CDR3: TGCGCCAGCAGCTTGGATGTCAGTCCCTACAATGAGCAGTTCTTC.

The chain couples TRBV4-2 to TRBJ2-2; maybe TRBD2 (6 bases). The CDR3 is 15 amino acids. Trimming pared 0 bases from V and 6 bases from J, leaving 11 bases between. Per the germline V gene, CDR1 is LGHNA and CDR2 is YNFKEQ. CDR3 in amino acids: CASSQEEGRAGELFF. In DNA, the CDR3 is TGTGCCAGCAGCCAAGAGGAGGGGCGGGCCGGGGAGCTGTTTTTT.

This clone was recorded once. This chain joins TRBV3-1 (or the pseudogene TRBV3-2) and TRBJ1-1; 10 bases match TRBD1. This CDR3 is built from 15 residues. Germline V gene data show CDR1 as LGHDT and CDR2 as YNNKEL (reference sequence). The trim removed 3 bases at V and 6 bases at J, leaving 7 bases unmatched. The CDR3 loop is CASSHEGQGISEAFF. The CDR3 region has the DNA TGTGCCAGCAGCCATGAGGGACAGGGGATATCTGAAGCTTTCTTT.

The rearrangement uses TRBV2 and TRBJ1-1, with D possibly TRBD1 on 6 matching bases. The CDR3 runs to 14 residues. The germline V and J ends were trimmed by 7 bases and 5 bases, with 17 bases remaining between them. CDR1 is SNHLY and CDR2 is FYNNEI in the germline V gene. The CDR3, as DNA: TGTGCCAGCAAGATCAACAGGGAGGGGACTGAAGCTTTCTTT. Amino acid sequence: CASKINREGTEAFF.

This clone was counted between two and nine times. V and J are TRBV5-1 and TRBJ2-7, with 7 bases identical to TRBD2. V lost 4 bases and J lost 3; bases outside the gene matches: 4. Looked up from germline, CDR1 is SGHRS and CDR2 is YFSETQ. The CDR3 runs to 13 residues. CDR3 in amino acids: CASSIGLDYEQYF. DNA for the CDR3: TGCGCCAGCAGCATCGGACTAGACTACGAGCAGTACTTC.

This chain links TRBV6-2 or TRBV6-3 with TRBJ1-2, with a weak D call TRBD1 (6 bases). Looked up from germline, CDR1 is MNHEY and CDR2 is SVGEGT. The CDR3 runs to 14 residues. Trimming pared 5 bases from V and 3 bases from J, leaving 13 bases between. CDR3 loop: CASSPRTEDYGYTF. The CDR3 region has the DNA TGTGCCAGCAGTCCCCGGACAGAAGACTATGGCTACACCTTC.

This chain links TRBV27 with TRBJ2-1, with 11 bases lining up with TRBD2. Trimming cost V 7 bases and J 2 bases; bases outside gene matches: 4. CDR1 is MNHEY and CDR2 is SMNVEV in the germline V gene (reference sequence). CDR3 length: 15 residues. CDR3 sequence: CASNPLAGAYNEQFF. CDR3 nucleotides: TGTGCCAGCAACCCACTAGCGGGGGCCTACAATGAGCAGTTCTTC.

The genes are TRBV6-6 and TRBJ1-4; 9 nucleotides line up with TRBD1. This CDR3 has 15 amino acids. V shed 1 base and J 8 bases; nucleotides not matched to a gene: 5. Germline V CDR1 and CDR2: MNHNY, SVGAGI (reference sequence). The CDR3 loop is CASSYFDRGGEKLFF. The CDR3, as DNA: TGTGCCAGCAGTTACTTCGACAGGGGGGGCGAAAAACTGTTTTTT.

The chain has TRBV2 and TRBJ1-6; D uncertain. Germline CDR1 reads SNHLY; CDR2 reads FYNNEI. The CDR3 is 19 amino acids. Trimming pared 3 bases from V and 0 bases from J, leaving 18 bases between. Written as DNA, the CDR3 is TGTGCCAGCAGTGACCGCGCAGGCGTCTCAAGCTCCTATAATTCACCCCTCCACTTT. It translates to CASSDRAGVSSSYNSPLHF.

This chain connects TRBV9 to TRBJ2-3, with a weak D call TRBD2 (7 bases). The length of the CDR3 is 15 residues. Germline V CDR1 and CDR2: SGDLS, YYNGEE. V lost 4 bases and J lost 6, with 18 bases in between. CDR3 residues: CASSIIGGGPDTQYF. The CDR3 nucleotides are TGTGCCAGCAGCATAATAGGGGGGGGGCCCGATACGCAGTATTTT.

CDR3 bases: TGCGCCAGCAGCTTTGGGCAGGGGAACACTGAAGCTTTCTTT. Translated: CASSFGQGNTEAFF. This chain connects TRBV5-1 to TRBJ1-1; a weak D match, TRBD1 (5 bases). This CDR3 region has 14 residues. The germline V gene has CDR1 SGHRS and CDR2 YFSETQ. Trimming took off 2 bases at V and 1 base at J, with 9 bases between the two ends.

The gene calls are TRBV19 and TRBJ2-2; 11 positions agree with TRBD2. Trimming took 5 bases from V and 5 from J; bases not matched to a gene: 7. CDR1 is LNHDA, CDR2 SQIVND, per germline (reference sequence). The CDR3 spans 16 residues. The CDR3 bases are TGTGCCAGTAGTGATGGGGGACTAGCGGTGACCGGGGAGCTGTTTTTT. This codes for CASSDGGLAVTGELFF. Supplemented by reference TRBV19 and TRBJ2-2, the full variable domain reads DGGITQSPKYLFRKEGQNVTLSCEQNLNHDAMYWYRQDPGQGLRLIYYSQIVNDFQKGDIAEGYSVSREKKESFPLTVTSAQKNPTAFYLCASSDGGLAVTGELFFGEGSRLTVL.

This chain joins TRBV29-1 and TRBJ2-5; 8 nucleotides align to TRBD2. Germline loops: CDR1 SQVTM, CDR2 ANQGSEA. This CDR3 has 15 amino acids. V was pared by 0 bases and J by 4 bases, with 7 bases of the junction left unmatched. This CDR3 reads CSVEDGLAGLETQYF. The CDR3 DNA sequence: TGCAGCGTTGAAGATGGCCTAGCGGGTTTAGAGACCCAGTACTTC.

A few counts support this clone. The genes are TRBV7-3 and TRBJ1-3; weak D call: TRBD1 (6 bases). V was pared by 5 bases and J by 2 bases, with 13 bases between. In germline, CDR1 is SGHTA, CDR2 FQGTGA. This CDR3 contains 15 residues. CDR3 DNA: TGTGCCAGCAGCCTCACAGGGACGGCTGGAAACACCATATATTTT. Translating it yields CASSLTGTAGNTIYF.

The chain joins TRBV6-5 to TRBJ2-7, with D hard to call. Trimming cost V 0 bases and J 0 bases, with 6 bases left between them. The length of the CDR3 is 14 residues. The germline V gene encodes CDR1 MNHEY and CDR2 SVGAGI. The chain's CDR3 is CASSYSSSSYEQYF. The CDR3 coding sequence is TGTGCCAGCAGTTACTCGAGTTCCTCCTACGAGCAGTACTTC.

The CDR3 region has the DNA TGTGCCAGCAGTGACAACGGTGGACAGGGGGTTAATGAGCAGTTCTTC. It is translated as CASSDNGGQGVNEQFF. V gene TRBV6-1 combines with J gene TRBJ2-1; TRBD1 aligns across 10 bases. CDR3 length equals 16 residues. Trimming removed 3 bases from V and 7 bases from J; junction bases left unmatched: 9. The germline CDR1 and CDR2 sequences are MNHNS and SASEGT.

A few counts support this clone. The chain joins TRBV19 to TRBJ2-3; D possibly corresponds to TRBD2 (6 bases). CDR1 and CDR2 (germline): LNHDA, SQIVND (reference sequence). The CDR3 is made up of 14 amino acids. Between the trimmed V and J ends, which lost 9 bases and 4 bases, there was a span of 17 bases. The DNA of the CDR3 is TGTGCCAGCGGCGGGACCTCCTACGCAGATACGCAGTATTTT. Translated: CASGGTSYADTQYF.

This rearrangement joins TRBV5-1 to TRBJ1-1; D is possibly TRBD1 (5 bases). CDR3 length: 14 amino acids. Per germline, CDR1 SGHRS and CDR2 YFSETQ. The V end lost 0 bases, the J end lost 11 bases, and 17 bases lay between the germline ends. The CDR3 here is CASSLAGGDTKAFF. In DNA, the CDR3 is TGCGCCAGCAGCTTGGCGGGGGGAGATACGAAGGCTTTCTTT.

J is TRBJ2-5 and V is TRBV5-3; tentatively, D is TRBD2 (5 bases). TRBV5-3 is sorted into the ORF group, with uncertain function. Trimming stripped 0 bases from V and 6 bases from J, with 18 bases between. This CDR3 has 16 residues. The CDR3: CARSLAWASFGQTQYF. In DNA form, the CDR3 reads TGTGCCAGAAGCTTGGCTTGGGCTAGCTTTGGGCAGACCCAGTACTTC.

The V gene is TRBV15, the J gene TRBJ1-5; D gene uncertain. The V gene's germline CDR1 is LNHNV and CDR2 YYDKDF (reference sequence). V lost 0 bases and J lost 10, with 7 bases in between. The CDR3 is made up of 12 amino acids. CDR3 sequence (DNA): TGTGCCACCAGCAGAGATCAGACACCCCAGCATTTT. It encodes CATSRDQTPQHF.

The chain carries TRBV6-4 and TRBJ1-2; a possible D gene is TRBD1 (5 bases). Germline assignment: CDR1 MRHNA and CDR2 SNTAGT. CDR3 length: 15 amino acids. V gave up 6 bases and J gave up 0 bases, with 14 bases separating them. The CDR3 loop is CASRPTGEANYGYTF. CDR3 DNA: TGTGCCAGCAGACCCACAGGCGAAGCTAACTATGGCTACACCTTC.

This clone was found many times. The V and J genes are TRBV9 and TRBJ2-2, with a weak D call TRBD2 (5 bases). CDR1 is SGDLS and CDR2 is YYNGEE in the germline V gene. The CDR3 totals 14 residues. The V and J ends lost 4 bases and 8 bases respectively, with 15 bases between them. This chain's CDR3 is CASSTRTRPGELFF. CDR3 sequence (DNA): TGTGCCAGCAGCACACGGACTCGCCCGGGGGAGCTGTTTTTT.